This TCR beta chain was recorded in a study of blood T cells in healthy people across ages. Study overall: Per every two T cells, about one barcoded beta molecule was captured by template switching. Whole-study findings and limits: For the donors, CMV status was unknown and possibly confounded expanded clonotype changes. Estimates based on one million T cells were treated as lower bounds.

About this clonotype itself: Its antigen is not known.

PCR was performed a second time for roughly 7 to 12 cycles using a sample-barcoded 5' primer and a J-beta primer mix. Each sample provided no less than 2.5 million CDR3-containing paired-end reads. TCRdb reanalysed the 5' RACE reads using MiXCR and keeps one entry per CDR3 protein. Counted here are approximately 1,000,000 distinct CDR3 sequences, around 43% occurring once; the ten biggest clones make up approximately 17%. V was clipped by 8 bases and J by 7 bases, with 23 bases between them. CDR3 length: 15 residues. The V gene's germline CDR1 is MDHEN and CDR2 SYDVKM. J is TRBJ1-1 and V is TRBV28, with D possibly matching TRBD1 (5 bases). This receptor was identified in a woman in her sixties or seventies in good health. Sequenced: blood. DNA for the CDR3: TGTGCCAGCTATACTTCGAGGAGACAGATTAATGAAGCTTTCTTT. Residues: CASYTSRRQINEAFF.